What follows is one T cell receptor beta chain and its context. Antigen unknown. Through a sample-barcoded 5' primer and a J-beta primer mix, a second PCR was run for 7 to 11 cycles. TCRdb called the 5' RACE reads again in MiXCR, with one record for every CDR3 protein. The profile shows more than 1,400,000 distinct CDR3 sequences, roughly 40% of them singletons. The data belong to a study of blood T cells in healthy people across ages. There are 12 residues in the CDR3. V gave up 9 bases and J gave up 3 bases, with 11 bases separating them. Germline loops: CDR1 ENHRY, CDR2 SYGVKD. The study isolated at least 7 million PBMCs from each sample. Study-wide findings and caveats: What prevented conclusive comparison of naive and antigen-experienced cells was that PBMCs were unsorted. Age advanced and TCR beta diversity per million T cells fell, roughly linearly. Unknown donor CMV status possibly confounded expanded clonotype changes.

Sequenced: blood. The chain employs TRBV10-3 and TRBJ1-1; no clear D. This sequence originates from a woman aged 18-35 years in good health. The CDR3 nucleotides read TGTGCCATGCGTACTGGGGACACTGAAGCTTTCTTT. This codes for CAMRTGDTEAFF.